This T cell receptor beta chain was obtained from a study of blood T cell repertoires in COVID-19. Study summary: The analysed material was cDNA or gDNA that came from T cells, B-cell-depleted T cells, or PBMCs.

This clone occurred once. Trimming took 9 bases from V and 4 from J, leaving 18 bases between them. The CDR3 contains 14 residues. CDR1 is MNHEY, CDR2 SVGAGI, per germline. Profiling relied on immunoSEQ multiplex PCR, and the TCRdb table lists in-frame clones only, not all of them. The sample has approximately 240,000 clones; roughly 84% are singletons. Sequences were obtained from peripheral blood. The J gene is TRBJ1-1, the V gene TRBV6-5; D gene uncertain. The sequence was obtained from a man between 45 and 60 years old who had recovered from COVID-19. The CDR3: CASVLAGGSTEAFF. The DNA for the CDR3 is TGTGCCAGTGTCTTGGCCGGAGGGAGCACTGAAGCTTTCTTT.